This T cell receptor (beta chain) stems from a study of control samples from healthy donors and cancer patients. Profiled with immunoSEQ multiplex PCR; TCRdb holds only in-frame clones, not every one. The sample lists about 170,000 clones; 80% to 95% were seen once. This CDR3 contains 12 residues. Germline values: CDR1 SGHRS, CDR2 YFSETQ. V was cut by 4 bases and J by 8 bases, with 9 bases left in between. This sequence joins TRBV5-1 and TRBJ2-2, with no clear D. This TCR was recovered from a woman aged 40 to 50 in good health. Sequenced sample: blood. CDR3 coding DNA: TGCGCCAGCAGCCCGCCTTTGGGGGAGCTGTTTTTT. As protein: CASSPPLGELFF.